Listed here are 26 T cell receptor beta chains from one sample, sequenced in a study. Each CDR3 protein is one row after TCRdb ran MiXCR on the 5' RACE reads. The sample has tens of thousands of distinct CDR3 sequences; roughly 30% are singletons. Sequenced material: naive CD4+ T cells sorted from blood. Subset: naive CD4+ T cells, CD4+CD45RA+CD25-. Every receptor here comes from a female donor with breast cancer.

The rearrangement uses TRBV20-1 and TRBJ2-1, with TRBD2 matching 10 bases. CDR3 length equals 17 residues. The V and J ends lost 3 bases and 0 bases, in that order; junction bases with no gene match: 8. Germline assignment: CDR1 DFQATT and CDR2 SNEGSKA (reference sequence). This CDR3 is CSARGLAGVNSYNEQFF. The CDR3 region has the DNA TGCAGTGCTAGGGGCCTAGCGGGAGTAAACTCCTACAATGAGCAGTTCTTC.

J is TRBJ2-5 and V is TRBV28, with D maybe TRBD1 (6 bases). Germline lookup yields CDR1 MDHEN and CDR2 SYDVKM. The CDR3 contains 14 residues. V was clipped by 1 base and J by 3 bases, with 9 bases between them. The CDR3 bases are TGTGCCAGCAGTTTATTCCAGGGGAAAGAGACCCAGTACTTC. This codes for CASSLFQGKETQYF.

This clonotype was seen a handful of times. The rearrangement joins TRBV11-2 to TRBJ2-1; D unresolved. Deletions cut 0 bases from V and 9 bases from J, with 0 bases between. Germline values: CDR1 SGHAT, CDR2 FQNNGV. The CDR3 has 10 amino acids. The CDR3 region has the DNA TGTGCCAGCAGCTTAGATGAGCAGTTCTTC. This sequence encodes CASSLDEQFF.

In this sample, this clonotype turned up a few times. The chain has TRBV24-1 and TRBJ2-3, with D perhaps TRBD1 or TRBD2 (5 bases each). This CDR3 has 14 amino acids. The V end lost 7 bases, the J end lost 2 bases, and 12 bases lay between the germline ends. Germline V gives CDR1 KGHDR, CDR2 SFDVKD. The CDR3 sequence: CATRGTANTDTQYF. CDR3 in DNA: TGTGCCACCAGAGGGACGGCCAACACAGATACGCAGTATTTT.

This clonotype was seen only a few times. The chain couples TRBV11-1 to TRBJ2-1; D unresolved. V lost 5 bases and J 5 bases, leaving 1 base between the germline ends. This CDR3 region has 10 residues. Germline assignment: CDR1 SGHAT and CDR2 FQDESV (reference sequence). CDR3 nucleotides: TGTGCCAGCAGCAACAATGAGCAGTTCTTC. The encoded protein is CASSNNEQFF. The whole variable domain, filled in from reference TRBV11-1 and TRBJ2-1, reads EAEVAQSPRYKITEKSQAVAFWCDPISGHATLYWYRQILGQGPELLVQFQDESVVDDSQLPKDRFSAERLKGVDSTLKIQPAELGDSAMYLCASSNNEQFFGPGTRLTVL.

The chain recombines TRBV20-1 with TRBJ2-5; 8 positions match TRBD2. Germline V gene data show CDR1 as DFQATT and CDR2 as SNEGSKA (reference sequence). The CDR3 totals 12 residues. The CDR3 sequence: CGIAGQGETQYF. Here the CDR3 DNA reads TGCGGAATAGCGGGACAAGGAGAGACCCAGTACTTC.

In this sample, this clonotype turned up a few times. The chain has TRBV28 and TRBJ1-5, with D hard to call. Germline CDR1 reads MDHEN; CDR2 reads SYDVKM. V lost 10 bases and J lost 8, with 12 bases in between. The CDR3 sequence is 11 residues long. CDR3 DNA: TGTGCCACTGGAAGGGAAGAGCCCCAGCATTTT. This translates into CATGREEPQHF.

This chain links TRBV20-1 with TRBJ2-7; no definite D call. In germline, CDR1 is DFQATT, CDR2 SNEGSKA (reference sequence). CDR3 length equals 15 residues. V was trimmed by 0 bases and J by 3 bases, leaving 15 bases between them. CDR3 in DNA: TGCAGTGCTAGAGATTATACTAATTCGTTCTACGAGCAGTACTTC. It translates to CSARDYTNSFYEQYF.

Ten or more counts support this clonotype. CDR3 sequence (DNA): TGCGCCAGCAGCTTGGGACCGGGACTAGCGGATAGACTAGCCAAAAACATTCAGTACTTC. It is translated as CASSLGPGLADRLAKNIQYF. The rearrangement links TRBV5-1 to TRBJ2-4, with 11 bases lining up with TRBD2. The V and J ends lost 0 bases and 0 bases, in that order; junction bases with no gene match: 11. CDR3 length: 20 residues. Germline V gene lookup returns CDR1 SGHRS and CDR2 YFSETQ.

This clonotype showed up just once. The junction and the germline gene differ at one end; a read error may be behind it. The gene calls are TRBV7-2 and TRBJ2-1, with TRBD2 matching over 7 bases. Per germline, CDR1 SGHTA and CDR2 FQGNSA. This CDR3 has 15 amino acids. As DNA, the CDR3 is TGTGCCGGCAGCTTAAGAGCGGGATTCAACAATGAGCAGTTCTTC. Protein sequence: CAGSLRAGFNNEQFF.

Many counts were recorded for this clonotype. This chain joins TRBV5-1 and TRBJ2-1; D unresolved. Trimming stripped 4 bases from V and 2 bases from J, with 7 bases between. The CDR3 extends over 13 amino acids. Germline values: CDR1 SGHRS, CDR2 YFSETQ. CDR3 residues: CASSRDTYNEQFF. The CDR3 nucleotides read TGCGCCAGCAGCCGCGATACCTACAATGAGCAGTTCTTC.

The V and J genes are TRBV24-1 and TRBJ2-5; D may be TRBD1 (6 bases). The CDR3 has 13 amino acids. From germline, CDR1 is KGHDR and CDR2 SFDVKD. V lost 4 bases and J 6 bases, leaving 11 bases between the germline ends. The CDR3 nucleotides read TGTGCCACCAGTGAAAGGGGGATGAAGACCCAGTACTTC. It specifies CATSERGMKTQYF.

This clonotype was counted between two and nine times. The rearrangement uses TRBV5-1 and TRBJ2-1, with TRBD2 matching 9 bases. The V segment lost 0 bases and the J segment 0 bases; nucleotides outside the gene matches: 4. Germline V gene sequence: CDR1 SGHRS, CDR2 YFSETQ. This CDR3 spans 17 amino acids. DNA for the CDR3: TGCGCCAGCAGCTTGGAGGCTAGCGGGGACTCCTACAATGAGCAGTTCTTC. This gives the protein CASSLEASGDSYNEQFF. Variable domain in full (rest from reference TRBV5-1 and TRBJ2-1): KAGVTQTPRYLIKTRGQQVTLSCSPISGHRSVSWYQQTPGQGLQFLFEYFSETQRNKGNFPGRFSGRQFSNSRSEMNVSTLELGDSALYLCASSLEASGDSYNEQFFGPGTRLTVL.

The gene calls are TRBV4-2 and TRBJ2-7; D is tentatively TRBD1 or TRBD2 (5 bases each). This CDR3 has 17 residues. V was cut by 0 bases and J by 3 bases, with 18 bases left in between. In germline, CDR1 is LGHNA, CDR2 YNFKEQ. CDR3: CASSQDLKGTMVYEQYF. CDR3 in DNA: TGTGCCAGCAGCCAAGATCTAAAAGGGACCATGGTCTACGAGCAGTACTTC.

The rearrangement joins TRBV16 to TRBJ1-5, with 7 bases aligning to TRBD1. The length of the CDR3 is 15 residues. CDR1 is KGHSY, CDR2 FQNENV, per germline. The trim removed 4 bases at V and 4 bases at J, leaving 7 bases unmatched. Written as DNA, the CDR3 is TGTGCCAGCAGCCGGGACGGGGACAGTAATCAGCCCCAGCATTTT. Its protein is CASSRDGDSNQPQHF.

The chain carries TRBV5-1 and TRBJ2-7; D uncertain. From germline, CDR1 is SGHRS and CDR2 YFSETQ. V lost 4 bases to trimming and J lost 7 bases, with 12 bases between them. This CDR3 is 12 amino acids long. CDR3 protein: CASSPPPGEQYF. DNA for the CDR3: TGCGCCAGCAGCCCGCCCCCCGGGGAGCAGTACTTC.

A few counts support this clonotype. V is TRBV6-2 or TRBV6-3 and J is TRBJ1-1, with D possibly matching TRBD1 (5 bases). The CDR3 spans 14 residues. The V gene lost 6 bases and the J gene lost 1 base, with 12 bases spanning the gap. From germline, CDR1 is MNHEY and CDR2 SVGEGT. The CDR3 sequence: CASSRQGQNTEAFF. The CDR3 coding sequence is TGTGCCAGCAGCCGTCAGGGCCAGAACACTGAAGCTTTCTTT.

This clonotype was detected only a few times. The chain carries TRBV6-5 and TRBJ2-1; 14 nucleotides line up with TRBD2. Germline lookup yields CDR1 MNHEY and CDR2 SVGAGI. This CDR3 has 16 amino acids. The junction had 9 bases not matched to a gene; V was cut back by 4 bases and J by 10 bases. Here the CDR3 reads CASSSPGLAGVEEQFF. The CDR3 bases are TGTGCCAGCAGTTCCCCGGGACTAGCGGGAGTCGAGGAGCAGTTCTTC.

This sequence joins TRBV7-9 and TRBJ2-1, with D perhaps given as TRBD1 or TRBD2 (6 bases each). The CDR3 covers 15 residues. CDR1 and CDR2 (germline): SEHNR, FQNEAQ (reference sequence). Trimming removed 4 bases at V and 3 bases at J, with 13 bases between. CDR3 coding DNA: TGTGCCAGCAGCTCGATGAAGGGGGGCTACAATGAGCAGTTCTTC. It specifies CASSSMKGGYNEQFF.

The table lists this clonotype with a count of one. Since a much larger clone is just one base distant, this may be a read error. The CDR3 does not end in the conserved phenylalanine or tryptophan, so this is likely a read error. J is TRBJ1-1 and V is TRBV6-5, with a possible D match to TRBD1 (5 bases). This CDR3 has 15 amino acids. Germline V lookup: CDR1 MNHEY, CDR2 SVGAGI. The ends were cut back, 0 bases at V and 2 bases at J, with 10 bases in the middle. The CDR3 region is CASSYSHGGNTEAFL. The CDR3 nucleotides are TGTGCCAGCAGTTACTCCCATGGGGGAAACACTGAAGCTTTCCTT.

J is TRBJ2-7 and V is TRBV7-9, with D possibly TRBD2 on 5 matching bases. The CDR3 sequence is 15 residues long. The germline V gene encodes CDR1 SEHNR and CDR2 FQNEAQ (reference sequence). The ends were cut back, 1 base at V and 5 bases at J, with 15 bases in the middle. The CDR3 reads CASSLGTRLLHEQYF. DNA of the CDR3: TGTGCCAGCAGCTTAGGGACTCGGCTACTTCACGAGCAGTACTTC.

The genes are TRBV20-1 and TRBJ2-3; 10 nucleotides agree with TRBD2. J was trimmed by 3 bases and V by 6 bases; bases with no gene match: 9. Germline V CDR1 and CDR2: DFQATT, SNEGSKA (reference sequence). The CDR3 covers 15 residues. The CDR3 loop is CSAPTAGGRTDTQYF. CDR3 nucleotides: TGCAGTGCCCCGACAGCGGGAGGGAGAACAGATACGCAGTATTTT.

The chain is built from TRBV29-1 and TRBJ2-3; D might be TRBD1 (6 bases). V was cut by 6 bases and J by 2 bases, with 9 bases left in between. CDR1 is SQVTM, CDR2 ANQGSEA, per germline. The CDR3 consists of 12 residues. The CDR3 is CSVRTDTDTQYF. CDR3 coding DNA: TGCAGCGTACGGACAGACACAGATACGCAGTATTTT.

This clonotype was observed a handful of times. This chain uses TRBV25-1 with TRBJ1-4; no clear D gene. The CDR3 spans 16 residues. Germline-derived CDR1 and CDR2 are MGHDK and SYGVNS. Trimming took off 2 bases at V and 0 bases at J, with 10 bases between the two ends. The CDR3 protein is CASSEGVSSTNEKLFF. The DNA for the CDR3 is TGTGCCAGCAGTGAAGGGGTTAGCTCAACTAATGAAAAACTGTTTTTT.

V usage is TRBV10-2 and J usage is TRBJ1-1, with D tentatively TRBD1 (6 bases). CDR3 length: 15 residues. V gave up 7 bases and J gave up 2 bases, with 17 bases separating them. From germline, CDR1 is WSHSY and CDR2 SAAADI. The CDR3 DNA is TGCGCCAGCACCCAGGGGAGACTGGTAAACACTGAAGCTTTCTTT. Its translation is CASTQGRLVNTEAFF.

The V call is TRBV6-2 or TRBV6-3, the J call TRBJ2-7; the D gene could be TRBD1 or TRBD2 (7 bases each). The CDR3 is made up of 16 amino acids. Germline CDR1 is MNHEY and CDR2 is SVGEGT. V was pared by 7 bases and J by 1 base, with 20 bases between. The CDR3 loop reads CASNFPRGGASYEQYF. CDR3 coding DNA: TGTGCCAGCAACTTCCCCAGGGGGGGGGCGTCCTACGAGCAGTACTTC.